This T cell receptor beta chain emerged from a study of cytomegalovirus exposure and HLA in healthy donors. Study-wide results and caveats: As was reported, the classifier diagnosed cytomegalovirus status with high specificity and sensitivity. The majority of CMV-associated TCR beta chains were reported as apparently HLA-restricted in a later analysis.

PCR was performed using 60 Vbeta and 13 Jbeta primers. Original handling: Roughly 12 million of tens of millions of unique TCR beta chains were shared, per a later count. Sequencing was performed with immunoSEQ multiplex PCR; in TCRdb, only in-frame clones are kept and a portion is missing. V and J calls and clone size come straight from that table; D and trimming were deduced from the DNA. Seen here are around 150,000 clones, 80% to 90% observed once, and the top ten hold almost 2.5%. As concerns this clone: Its specificity is unknown.

In nominal health when sampled, donors likely had unrecorded immune exposures nonetheless. The CDR3 length is 16 residues. Germline assignment: CDR1 MDHEN and CDR2 SYDVKM. V lost 6 bases to trimming and J lost 6 bases; unmatched junction nucleotides: 13. The specimen was PBMCs. The gene calls are TRBV28 and TRBJ2-1; 8 nucleotides agree with TRBD2. The TCR originated in a boy between 2 and 15 years old in good health and CMV-seronegative. CDR3 DNA sequence: TGTGCCAGCAGGACGCCGGGACTAGAACGGCTCAATGAGCAGTTCTTC. It translates to CASRTPGLERLNEQFF.